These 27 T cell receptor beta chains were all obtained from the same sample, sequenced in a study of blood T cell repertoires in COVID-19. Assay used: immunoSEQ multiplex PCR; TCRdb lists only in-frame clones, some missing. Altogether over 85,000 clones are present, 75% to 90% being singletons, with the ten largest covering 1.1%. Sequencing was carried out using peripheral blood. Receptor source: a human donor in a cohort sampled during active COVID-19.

The CDR3 bases are TGTGCCAGCAGCCCTTATAGCCAGCGCACAGATACGCAGTATTTT. This gives the protein CASSPYSQRTDTQYF. This rearrangement joins TRBV3-1 (or the pseudogene TRBV3-2) to TRBJ2-3; no reliable D call. V was cut by 4 bases and J by 1 base, with 12 bases left in between. The germline gives CDR1 LGHDT, CDR2 YNNKEL (reference sequence). This CDR3 is built from 15 residues.

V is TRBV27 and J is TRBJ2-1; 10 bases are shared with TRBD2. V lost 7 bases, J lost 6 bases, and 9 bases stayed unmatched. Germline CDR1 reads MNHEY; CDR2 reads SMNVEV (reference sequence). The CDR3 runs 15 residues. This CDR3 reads CASTYGASGSNEQFF. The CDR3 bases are TGTGCCAGCACCTATGGGGCTAGCGGGAGCAATGAGCAGTTCTTC.

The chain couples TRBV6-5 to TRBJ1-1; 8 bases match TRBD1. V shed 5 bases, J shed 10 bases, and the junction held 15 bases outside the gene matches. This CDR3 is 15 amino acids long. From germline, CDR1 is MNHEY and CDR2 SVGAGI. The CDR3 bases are TGTGCCAGCAGTCCTCTGAGCAGGGGGCGCAGTAGAGCTTTCTTT. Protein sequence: CASSPLSRGRSRAFF.

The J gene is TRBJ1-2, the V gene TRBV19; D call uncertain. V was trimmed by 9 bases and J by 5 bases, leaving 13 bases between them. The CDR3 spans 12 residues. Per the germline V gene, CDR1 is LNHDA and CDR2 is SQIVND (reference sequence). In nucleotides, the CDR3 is TGTGCCAGCGGGAGGCAATCTTATGGCTACACCTTC. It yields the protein CASGRQSYGYTF.

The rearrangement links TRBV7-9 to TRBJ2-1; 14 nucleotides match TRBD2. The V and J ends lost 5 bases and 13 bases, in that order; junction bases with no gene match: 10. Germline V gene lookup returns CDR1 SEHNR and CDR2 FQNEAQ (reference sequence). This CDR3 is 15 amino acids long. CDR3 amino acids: CASSPGLAGGQAQFF. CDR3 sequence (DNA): TGTGCCAGCAGCCCCGGACTAGCGGGAGGTCAGGCTCAGTTCTTC.

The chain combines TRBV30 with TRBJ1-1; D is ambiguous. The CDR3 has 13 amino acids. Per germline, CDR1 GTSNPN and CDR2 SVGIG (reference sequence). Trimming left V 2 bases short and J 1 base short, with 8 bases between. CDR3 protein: CAWSREWNTEAFF. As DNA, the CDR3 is TGTGCCTGGAGTAGAGAATGGAACACTGAAGCTTTCTTT. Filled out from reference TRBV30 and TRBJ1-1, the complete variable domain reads SQTIHQWPATLVQPVGSPLSLECTVEGTSNPNLYWYRQAAGRGLQLLFYSVGIGQISSEVPQNLSASRPQDRQFILSSKKLLLSDSGFYLCAWSREWNTEAFFGQGTRLTVV.

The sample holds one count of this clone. CDR3 region: CSVFVEPTYNEQFF. The CDR3, as DNA: TGCAGCGTTTTCGTGGAGCCCACCTACAATGAGCAGTTCTTC. The chain combines TRBV29-1 with TRBJ2-1; D is uncertain. CDR1 SQVTM and CDR2 ANQGSEA come from the germline V gene. Trimming stripped 5 bases from V and 2 bases from J, with 13 bases between. This CDR3 has 14 residues.

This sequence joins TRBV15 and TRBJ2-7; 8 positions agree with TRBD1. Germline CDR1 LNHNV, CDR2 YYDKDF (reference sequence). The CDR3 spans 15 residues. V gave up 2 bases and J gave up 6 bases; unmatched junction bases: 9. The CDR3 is CATSRYRGSSSEQYF. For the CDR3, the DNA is TGTGCCACCAGCAGATACAGGGGGAGCTCGAGCGAGCAGTACTTC.

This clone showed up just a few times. CDR3 loop: CASSTPNPSGVRLAKNIQYF. Here the CDR3 DNA reads TGTGCCAGCAGCACCCCTAATCCGAGCGGGGTTCGCTTAGCCAAAAACATTCAGTACTTC. This chain connects TRBV28 to TRBJ2-4; 7 positions match TRBD2. This CDR3 comprises 20 residues. Germline lookup yields CDR1 MDHEN and CDR2 SYDVKM. The ends lost 6 bases at V and 0 bases at J; junction bases unmatched: 20.

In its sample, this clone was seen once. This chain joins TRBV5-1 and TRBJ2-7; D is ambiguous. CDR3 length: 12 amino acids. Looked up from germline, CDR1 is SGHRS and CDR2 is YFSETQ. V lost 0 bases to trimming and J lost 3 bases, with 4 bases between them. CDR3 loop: CASSLDIYEQYF. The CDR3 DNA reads TGCGCCAGCAGCTTGGACATCTACGAGCAGTACTTC.

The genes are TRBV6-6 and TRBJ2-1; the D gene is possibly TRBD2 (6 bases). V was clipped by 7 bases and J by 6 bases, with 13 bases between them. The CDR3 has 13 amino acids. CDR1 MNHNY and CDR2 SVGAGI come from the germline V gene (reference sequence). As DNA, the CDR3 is TGTGCCAGCAATGACGGGAGAGCCAATGAGCAGTTCTTC. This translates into CASNDGRANEQFF.

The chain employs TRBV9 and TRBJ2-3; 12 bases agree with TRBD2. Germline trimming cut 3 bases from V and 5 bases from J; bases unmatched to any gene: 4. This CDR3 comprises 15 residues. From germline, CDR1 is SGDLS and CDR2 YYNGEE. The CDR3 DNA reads TGTGCCAGCAGCGCTACGGGACTAGCGGGAGATACGCAGTATTTT. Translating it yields CASSATGLAGDTQYF.

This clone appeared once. In DNA form, the CDR3 reads TGTGCCAGCAGCGCACTTGCAAGGAGAAGCGCCGGGGAGCTGTTTTTT. This encodes CASSALARRSAGELFF. The chain employs TRBV5-6 and TRBJ2-2; D not resolved. V was shortened by 4 bases and J by 6 bases, with 19 bases between the two germline ends. The CDR3 consists of 16 residues. Per the germline V gene, CDR1 is SGHDT and CDR2 is YYEEEE.

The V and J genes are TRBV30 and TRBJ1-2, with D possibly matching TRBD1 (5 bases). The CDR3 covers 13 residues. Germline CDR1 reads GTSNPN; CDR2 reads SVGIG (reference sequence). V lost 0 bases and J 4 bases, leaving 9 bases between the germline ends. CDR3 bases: TGTGCCTGGAGTGTACGGCAGGGCTATGGCTACACCTTC. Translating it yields CAWSVRQGYGYTF.

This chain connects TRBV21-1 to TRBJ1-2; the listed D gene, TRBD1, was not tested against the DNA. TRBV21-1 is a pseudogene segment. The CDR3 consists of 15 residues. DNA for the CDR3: TGTGCCAGCAGCAAAGTGGAGACAGAAGGGTATGGCTACACCTTC. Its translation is CASSKVETEGYGYTF.

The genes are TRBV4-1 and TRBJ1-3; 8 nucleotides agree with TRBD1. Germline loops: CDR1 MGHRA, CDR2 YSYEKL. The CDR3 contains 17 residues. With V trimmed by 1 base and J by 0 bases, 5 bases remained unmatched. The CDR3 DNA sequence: TGCGCCAGCAGCCAAGTTGGGACAGGAAGCTCTGGAAACACCATATATTTT. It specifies CASSQVGTGSSGNTIYF.

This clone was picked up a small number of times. Written as DNA, the CDR3 is TGTGCCACCAGCAGAGGAAAGGGAAGCGGGAGCAATCAGCCCCAGCATTTT. This codes for CATSRGKGSGSNQPQHF. This chain connects TRBV15 to TRBJ1-5; D not certain. The germline V and J ends were trimmed by 1 base and 1 base, with 14 bases remaining between them. CDR3 length equals 17 residues. Germline lookup yields CDR1 LNHNV and CDR2 YYDKDF (reference sequence).

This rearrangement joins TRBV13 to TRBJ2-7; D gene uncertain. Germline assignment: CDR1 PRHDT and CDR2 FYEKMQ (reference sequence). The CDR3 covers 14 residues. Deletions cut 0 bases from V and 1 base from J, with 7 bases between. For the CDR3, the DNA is TGTGCCAGCAGCTTAGGGGCTAGTTCCTACGAGCAGTACTTC. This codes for CASSLGASSYEQYF.

In nucleotides, the CDR3 is TGTGCCAGCACCTCAAAGGGGTCCCCCTACGAGCAGTACTTC. It specifies CASTSKGSPYEQYF. The rearrangement uses TRBV13 and TRBJ2-7, with D possibly matching TRBD1 (5 bases). The CDR3 has 14 amino acids. The germline V and J ends were trimmed by 7 bases and 2 bases, with 15 bases remaining between them. From germline, CDR1 is PRHDT and CDR2 FYEKMQ (reference sequence).

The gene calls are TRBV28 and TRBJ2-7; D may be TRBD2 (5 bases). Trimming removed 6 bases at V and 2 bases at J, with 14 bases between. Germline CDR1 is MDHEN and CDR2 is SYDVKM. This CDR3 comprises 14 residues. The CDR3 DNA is TGTGCCAGCAGCTTACTACAGACTACCTACGAGCAGTACTTC. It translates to CASSLLQTTYEQYF.

The CDR3 region has the DNA TGTGCCAGCTCACCAGGTGAGGGAGGGGGTGAGCAGTTCTTC. Its protein is CASSPGEGGGEQFF. The rearrangement joins TRBV18 to TRBJ2-1; tentatively, D is TRBD2 (7 bases). Germline V gene lookup returns CDR1 KGHSH and CDR2 LQKENI. V gave up 2 bases and J gave up 9 bases, with 14 bases separating them. The length of the CDR3 is 14 residues.

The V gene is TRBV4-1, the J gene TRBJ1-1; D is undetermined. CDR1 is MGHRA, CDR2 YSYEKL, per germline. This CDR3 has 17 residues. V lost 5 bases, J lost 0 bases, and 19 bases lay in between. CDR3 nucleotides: TGCGCCAGCAGCGAAGGAGGGCCAGAACGTTTGAACACTGAAGCTTTCTTT. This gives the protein CASSEGGPERLNTEAFF.

CDR3 sequence: CASSLREAGNTIYF. CDR3 DNA sequence: TGTGCCAGCAGTCTGCGGGAGGCTGGAAACACCATATATTTT. This chain connects TRBV6-5 to TRBJ1-3; D is uncertain. V shed 5 bases and J shed 2 bases, with 10 bases lying between them. Germline V gene lookup returns CDR1 MNHEY and CDR2 SVGAGI. The CDR3 spans 14 residues.

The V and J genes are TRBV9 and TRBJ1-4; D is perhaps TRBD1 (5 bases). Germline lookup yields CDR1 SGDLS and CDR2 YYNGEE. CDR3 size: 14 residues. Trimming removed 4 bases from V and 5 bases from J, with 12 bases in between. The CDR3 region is CASSPSTGNEKLFF. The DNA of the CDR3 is TGTGCCAGCAGCCCATCTACAGGAAATGAAAAACTGTTTTTT.

CDR3 bases: TGTGCCAGCAGCCAGACTAGCGGGAGGAGCACAGATACGCAGTATTTT. Translation gives CASSQTSGRSTDTQYF. The chain carries TRBV7-2 and TRBJ2-3; 13 positions agree with TRBD2. Germline assignment: CDR1 SGHTA and CDR2 FQGNSA. The CDR3 loop spans 16 amino acids. V lost 5 bases and J lost 0; bases outside the gene matches: 2.

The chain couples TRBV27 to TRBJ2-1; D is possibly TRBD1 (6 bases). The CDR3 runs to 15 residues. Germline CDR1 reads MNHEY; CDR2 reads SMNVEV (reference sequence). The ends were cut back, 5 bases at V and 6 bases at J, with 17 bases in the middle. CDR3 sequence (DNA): TGTGCCAGCAGTCCCACCCCCCCGGACAGCAATGAGCAGTTCTTC. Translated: CASSPTPPDSNEQFF.

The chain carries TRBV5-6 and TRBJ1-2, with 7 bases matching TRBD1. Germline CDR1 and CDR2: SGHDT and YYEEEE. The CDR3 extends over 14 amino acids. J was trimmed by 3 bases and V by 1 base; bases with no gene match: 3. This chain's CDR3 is CASSLQGVDYGYTF. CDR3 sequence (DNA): TGTGCCAGCAGCTTGCAGGGGGTTGACTATGGCTACACCTTC.